This TCR beta chain was identified in a study of CD8 T cells in ankylosing spondylitis. The study, taken as a whole, reports: Previously reported in reactive arthritis synovial fluid and blood were some of the motif variants. Ankylosing spondylitis blood appeared to be characterized by a TCR beta motif of eight highly homologous variants. In ankylosing spondylitis patients, matched synovial fluid reportedly showed significant enrichment of disease-linked clones. Disease-linked clones were CD8+ and relatively rare in peripheral blood.

As regards this clonotype: Its antigen is not known.

TCRdb ran MiXCR on the 5' RACE reads and lists one entry per CDR3 protein. The sample holds roughly 38,000 distinct CDR3 sequences; 15% to 20% are singletons and the top ten take 35% to 50%. The CDR3 contains 15 residues. V shed 3 bases and J shed 2 bases, with 12 bases lying between them. The chain carries TRBV12-3 or TRBV12-4 and TRBJ2-3; D is unclear. Sequencing was performed on blood. The sequence came from a male donor with ankylosing spondylitis or in good health (not recorded which). The CDR3 spells CASSLNGQDTDTQYF. Written as DNA, the CDR3 is TGTGCCAGCAGTTTGAACGGGCAGGACACAGATACGCAGTATTTT.